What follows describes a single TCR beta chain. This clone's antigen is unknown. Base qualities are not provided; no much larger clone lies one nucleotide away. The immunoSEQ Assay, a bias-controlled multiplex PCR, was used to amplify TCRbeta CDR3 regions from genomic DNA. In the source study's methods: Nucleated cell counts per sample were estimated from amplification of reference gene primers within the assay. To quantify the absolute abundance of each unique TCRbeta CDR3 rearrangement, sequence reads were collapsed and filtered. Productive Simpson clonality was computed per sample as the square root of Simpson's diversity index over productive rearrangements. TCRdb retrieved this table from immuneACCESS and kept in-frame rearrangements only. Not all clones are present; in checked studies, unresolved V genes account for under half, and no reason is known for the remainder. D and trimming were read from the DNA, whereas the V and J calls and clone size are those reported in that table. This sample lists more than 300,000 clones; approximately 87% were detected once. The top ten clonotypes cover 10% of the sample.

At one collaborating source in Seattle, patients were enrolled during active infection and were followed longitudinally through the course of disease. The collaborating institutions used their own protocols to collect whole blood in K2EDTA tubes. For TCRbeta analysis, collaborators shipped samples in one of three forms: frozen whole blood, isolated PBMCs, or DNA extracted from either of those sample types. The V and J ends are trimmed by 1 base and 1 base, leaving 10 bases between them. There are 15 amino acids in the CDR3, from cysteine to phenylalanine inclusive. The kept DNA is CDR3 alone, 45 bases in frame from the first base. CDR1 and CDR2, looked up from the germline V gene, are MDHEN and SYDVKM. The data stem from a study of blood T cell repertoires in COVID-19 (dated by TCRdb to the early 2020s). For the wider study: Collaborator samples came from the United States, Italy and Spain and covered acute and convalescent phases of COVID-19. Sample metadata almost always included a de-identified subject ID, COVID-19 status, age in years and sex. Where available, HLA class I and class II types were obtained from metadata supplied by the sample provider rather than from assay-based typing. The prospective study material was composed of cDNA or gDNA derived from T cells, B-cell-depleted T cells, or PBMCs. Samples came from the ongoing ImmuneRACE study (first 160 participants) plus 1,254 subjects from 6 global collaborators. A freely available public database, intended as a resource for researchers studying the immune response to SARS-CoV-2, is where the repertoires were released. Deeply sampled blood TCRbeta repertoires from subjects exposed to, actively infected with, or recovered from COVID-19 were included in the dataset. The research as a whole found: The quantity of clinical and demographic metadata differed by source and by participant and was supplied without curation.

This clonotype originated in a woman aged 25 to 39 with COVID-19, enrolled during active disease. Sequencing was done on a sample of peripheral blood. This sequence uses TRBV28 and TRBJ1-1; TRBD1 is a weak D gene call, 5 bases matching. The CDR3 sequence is CASSLFGQGNTEAFF. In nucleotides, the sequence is TGTGCCAGCAGTTTATTCGGGCAGGGGAACACTGAAGCTTTCTTT.